These T cell receptor beta chains were read from a single sample in a study of beta chain features in type 1 diabetes. Method: immunoSEQ multiplex PCR; TCRdb's copy keeps in-frame clones and lacks some. The sample consists of 150,000 or so clones, about 8.7% of them appearing once. Sequenced: central memory CD4+ T cells from blood. These TCRs come from a man aged 18 to 35 in good health. Each CDR3 is given with its conserved first and last residue. The order of the fields is clone size, D gene, V gene, J gene, CDR3 DNA, CDR3 protein. A D gene is named only where the DNA matches it firmly. Size tells how often a clone was seen (once, few, many) or the class of an expanded clone, and some rows leave it out.

few	-	TRBV28	TRBJ1-2	TGTGCCAGCAGTTTGGCCAGCTATGGCTACACCTTC	CASSLASYGYTF
few	TRBD1	TRBV9	TRBJ2-7	TGTGCCAGCAGCGTGCAGGGGACAGCCTACGAGCAGTACTTC	CASSVQGTAYEQYF
-	-	TRBV19	TRBJ1-6	TGTGCCAGTCGCGGACAGATGCCCTATAATTCACCCCTCCACTTT	CASRGQMPYNSPLHF
-	-	TRBV5-5	TRBJ1-6	TGTGCCAGCAGCATTAACAGGGAATCACCCCTCCACTTT	CASSINRESPLHF
-	TRBD2	TRBV9	TRBJ2-7	TGTGCCAGCAGCGTAGGCGGCGGGGGAGCCTACGAGCAGTACTTC	CASSVGGGGAYEQYF
-	TRBD1	TRBV6-1	TRBJ1-4	TGTGCCAGCAGTGAAGGACAGGGCCCTGGTGAAAAACTGTTTTTT	CASSEGQGPGEKLFF
-	-	TRBV5-5	TRBJ2-7	TGTGCCAGCAGCTTGAGCCGGGCGGGACGCTCCTACGAGCAGTACTTC	CASSLSRAGRSYEQYF
-	TRBD1	TRBV7-2	TRBJ1-2	TGTGCCAGCAGCTTACCAGGGGGTGGCTATGGCTACACCTTC	CASSLPGGGYGYTF
-	-	TRBV5-4	TRBJ2-5	TGTGCCAGCAGCCCGCGACCCTCAGGGGAGACCCAGTACTTC	CASSPRPSGETQYF
few	TRBD1	TRBV25-1	TRBJ1-1	TGTGCCAGCAGCCTCCGGGACAGGGGCACTGAAGCTTTCTTT	CASSLRDRGTEAFF
-	TRBD2	TRBV4-1	TRBJ2-1	TGCGCCAGCAGTCGACTAGCGGGGGGGCAAGATGAGCAGTTCTTC	CASSRLAGGQDEQFF
few	TRBD2	TRBV6-6	TRBJ2-1	TGTGCCAGCAGTTACAAGCTAGCGGGGGGGAAAAATGAGCAGTTCTTC	CASSYKLAGGKNEQFF
many	TRBD1	TRBV19	TRBJ2-6	TGTGCCAGTAGAGACAGGGGCGCTCGATCTGGGGCCAACGTCCTGACTTTC	CASRDRGARSGANVLTF
-	TRBD1	TRBV27	TRBJ2-4	TGTGCCAGCAGTACCCGACAGGGCTCGGACATTCAGTACTTC	CASSTRQGSDIQYF
-	-	TRBV2	TRBJ2-5	TGTGCCAGCCTCGGGGGTTGGGGACAAGAGACCCAGTACTTC	CASLGGWGQETQYF
-	TRBD2	TRBV5-4	TRBJ2-7	TGTGCCAGCAGCTTGGACGGGGGGGCTCCTTCCGAGCAGTACTTC	CASSLDGGAPSEQYF
few	-	TRBV7-2	TRBJ2-7	TGTGCCAGCAGCCCAGACAGGTACGAGCAGTACTTC	CASSPDRYEQYF
few	-	TRBV27	TRBJ2-7	TGTGCCAGCAGTCGGACGGGGGCCTACGAGCAGTACTTC	CASSRTGAYEQYF
-	TRBD1	TRBV6-1	TRBJ1-2	TGTGCCAGCAGTGGGACAGGTCCATATGGCTACACCTTC	CASSGTGPYGYTF
few	-	TRBV11-1	TRBJ1-2	TGTGCCAGCAGCCGCGGGTCCGACGTTCGATATGGCTACACCTTC	CASSRGSDVRYGYTF
few	TRBD2	TRBV7-7	TRBJ2-2	TGTGCCAGCAGCCCCGGGACTACGGTCGCCGGGGAGCTGTTTTTT	CASSPGTTVAGELFF
-	TRBD2	TRBV11-3	TRBJ2-2	TGTGCCAGCAGCGGTAGCGGGGGGAGTATCGGGGAGCTGTTTTTT	CASSGSGGSIGELFF
few	TRBD1	TRBV25-1	TRBJ2-2	TGTGCCAGCAGTAGGACAGGGACCACCGGGGAGCTGTTTTTT	CASSRTGTTGELFF
-	-	TRBV4-1	TRBJ1-3	TGCGCCAGCAGCCAAGTTGGAGGAGGGGACACCATATATTTT	CASSQVGGGDTIYF
-	-	TRBV7-2	TRBJ2-7	TGCGCCGAGGGCTACGAGCAGTACTTC	CAEGYEQYF
-	TRBD1	TRBV28	TRBJ1-3	TGTGCCAGCGTAACCCAGGGGGGAGCAGGAAACACCATATATTTT	CASVTQGGAGNTIYF
-	TRBD2	TRBV10-3	TRBJ2-1	TGTGCCATCAGTGACCGGACTAGCGGGAACTACAATGAGCAGTTCTTC	CAISDRTSGNYNEQFF
few	TRBD1	TRBV5-4	TRBJ2-7	TGTGCCAGCAGCACTCCGGGACAGGGGGCCTTCTACGAGCAGTACTTC	CASSTPGQGAFYEQYF
few	TRBD2	TRBV2	TRBJ2-3	TGTGCCAGCAGTCTGAGGCGGGGGAGCACAGATACGCAGTATTTT	CASSLRRGSTDTQYF
few	-	TRBV19	TRBJ2-2	TGTGCCAGTAGTATGGGCAGGGGAGCCACCGGGGAGCTGTTTTTT	CASSMGRGATGELFF
many	TRBD1	TRBV7-9	TRBJ2-7	TGTGCCAGCAGCTCTAGACAGGGGGCCTACGAGCAGTACTTC	CASSSRQGAYEQYF
few	TRBD1	TRBV2	TRBJ1-2	TGTGCCAGCAGCCAAGGACAGGGGGCAGTAGGCTACACCTTC	CASSQGQGAVGYTF
few	TRBD2	TRBV5-6	TRBJ2-7	TGTGCCAGCACGTCTTCACTTCTAGCGGGGGGGAGCTACGAGCAGTACTTC	CASTSSLLAGGSYEQYF
-	-	TRBV29-1	TRBJ2-1	TGCAGCGTTGATCTGCGCAGGGTTGACTACAATGAGCAGTTCTTC	CSVDLRRVDYNEQFF
-	-	TRBV7-9	TRBJ2-7	TGTGCCAGCAGCCCGGGAACCCTTGACGAGCAGTACTTC	CASSPGTLDEQYF
few	-	TRBV7-2	TRBJ1-3	TGTGCCAGCAGCTTAGCAAGCGGGGCCGTCGGAAACACCATATATTTT	CASSLASGAVGNTIYF
-	-	TRBV4-2	TRBJ2-3	TGTGCCAGCAGCCGGGAGTCTCGCACAGATACGCAGTATTTT	CASSRESRTDTQYF
-	-	TRBV11-2	TRBJ1-5	TGTGCCAGCAGCTTTTCGGGTCAGCCCCAGCATTTT	CASSFSGQPQHF
-	TRBD1	TRBV6-5	TRBJ2-7	TGTGCCAGCAGCCAGACAGGGGGAACCTACGAGCAGTACTTC	CASSQTGGTYEQYF
few	TRBD1	TRBV14	TRBJ1-5	TGTGCCAGCAGCCAGACAGGGTCCAATCAGCCCCAGCATTTT	CASSQTGSNQPQHF
few	-	TRBV28	TRBJ1-1	TGTGCCAGCAGTTTATGGGCGGGGAACACTGAAGCTTTCTTT	CASSLWAGNTEAFF
-	TRBD2	TRBV11-2	TRBJ2-1	TGTGCCAGCAGCTTAGGGGCGGGGGACTACAATGAGCAGTTCTTC	CASSLGAGDYNEQFF
-	-	TRBV30	TRBJ1-2	TGTGCCTGGAGTGTCGGTCAGGGCTATGGCTACACCTTC	CAWSVGQGYGYTF
-	TRBD2	TRBV11-2	TRBJ2-3	TGTGCCAGCAGCTTACGGGGGGGGCCCCCCCCAGATACGCAGTATTTT	CASSLRGGPPPDTQYF
few	TRBD1	TRBV5-5	TRBJ2-2	TGTGCCAGCAGCTTGGGTTGGACAGGGGACACCGGGGAGCTGTTTTTT	CASSLGWTGDTGELFF
-	-	TRBV7-9	TRBJ2-3	TGTGCCAGCAGCCCCCCTAGTCTACGTGATACGCAGTATTTT	CASSPPSLRDTQYF
-	TRBD2	TRBV7-8	TRBJ2-7	TGTGCCAGCAGCTTAGAGGGACTAAAATACGAGCAGTACTTC	CASSLEGLKYEQYF